These 24 T cell receptor beta chains share one sample of origin, sequenced in a study of blood T cell repertoires in COVID-19. The repertoire was sequenced with immunoSEQ multiplex PCR; TCRdb's copy has only in-frame clones and lacks some. Of around 140,000 clones detected, 80% to 90% appear once; the ten largest clones hold about 2.5%. The sequenced sample consisted of peripheral blood. These receptors were obtained from a man in his fifties or sixties with active COVID-19.

The chain uses TRBV5-6 and TRBJ1-1; 12 bases are a match to TRBD1. The V gene end was trimmed by 2 bases and the J gene end by 4 bases; junction bases not matched to a gene: 9. Looked up from germline, CDR1 is SGHDT and CDR2 is YYEEEE. The CDR3 extends over 17 amino acids. The CDR3 is CASSFTGTGGLATEAFF. DNA for the CDR3: TGTGCCAGCAGCTTTACCGGGACAGGGGGCTTGGCCACTGAAGCTTTCTTT.

The chain recombines TRBV5-6 with TRBJ1-1; D is possibly TRBD1 (6 bases). Trimming cost V 6 bases and J 2 bases, with 17 bases left between them. The germline gives CDR1 SGHDT, CDR2 YYEEEE. This CDR3 contains 15 residues. The CDR3 loop is CASTYYRVTNTEAFF. CDR3 in DNA: TGTGCCAGCACCTATTACAGGGTTACCAACACTGAAGCTTTCTTT.

The gene calls are TRBV6-5 and TRBJ2-5; 8 bases are shared with TRBD2. V dropped 6 bases and J dropped 3; count of bases not matched to a gene: 9. This CDR3 has 15 amino acids. Germline values: CDR1 MNHEY, CDR2 SVGAGI. CDR3 sequence: CASRPKGRGEETQYF. CDR3 DNA sequence: TGTGCCAGCAGGCCGAAAGGGCGGGGGGAAGAGACCCAGTACTTC.

V usage is TRBV5-1 and J usage is TRBJ2-2; no reliable D call. Looked up from germline, CDR1 is SGHRS and CDR2 is YFSETQ. CDR3 length equals 16 residues. Trimming pared 4 bases from V and 4 bases from J, leaving 17 bases between. The CDR3 DNA is TGCGCCAGCAGCGCCGTCGTTGTGTCGAGCACCGGGGAGCTGTTTTTT. As protein: CASSAVVVSSTGELFF.

This clone appeared once. The chain has TRBV29-1 and TRBJ2-1; TRBD1 matches 9 bases. V trimming: 0 bases; J trimming: 6 bases; junction bases outside the gene matches: 9. This CDR3 region has 16 residues. Germline values: CDR1 SQVTM, CDR2 ANQGSEA. The CDR3 spells CSVEDTGTGRRNEQFF. CDR3 sequence (DNA): TGCAGCGTTGAAGATACAGGGACAGGGAGGCGCAATGAGCAGTTCTTC.

This clone has just a few counts. V gene TRBV3-1 (or the pseudogene TRBV3-2) combines with J gene TRBJ1-2, with D tentatively TRBD1 (5 bases). The germline V and J ends were trimmed by 1 base and 8 bases, with 11 bases remaining between them. This CDR3 region has 13 residues. Germline V gives CDR1 LGHDT, CDR2 YNNKEL (reference sequence). The CDR3 loop is CASSQVRESGYTF. The CDR3 DNA follows: TGTGCCAGCAGCCAAGTCAGGGAATCCGGCTACACCTTC.

The V call is TRBV3-1 (or the pseudogene TRBV3-2), the J call TRBJ2-4; no clear D. This CDR3 contains 13 residues. V was pared by 2 bases and J by 0 bases, with 2 bases between. CDR1 LGHDT and CDR2 YNNKEL come from the germline V gene (reference sequence). The CDR3 sequence is CASSQLAKNIQYF. CDR3 sequence (DNA): TGTGCCAGCAGCCAACTAGCCAAAAACATTCAGTACTTC.

J is TRBJ2-5 and V is TRBV5-4; the D gene is possibly TRBD2 (6 bases). Germline V CDR1 and CDR2: SGHNT, YYREEE (reference sequence). This CDR3 spans 17 amino acids. Deletions cut 4 bases from V and 5 bases from J, with 24 bases between. The CDR3 here is CASSPDPRRGTRETQYF. The CDR3 DNA sequence: TGTGCCAGCAGCCCTGACCCCCGACGGGGGACCCGGGAGACCCAGTACTTC.

The chain joins TRBV10-3 to TRBJ1-1; D possibly corresponds to TRBD1 (5 bases). The CDR3 runs 14 residues. Trimming cost V 4 bases and J 1 base, with 10 bases left between them. Germline-derived CDR1 and CDR2 are ENHRY and SYGVKD. The chain's CDR3 is CAISVGAGNTEAFF. DNA for the CDR3: TGTGCCATCAGTGTAGGGGCTGGGAACACTGAAGCTTTCTTT.

The chain joins TRBV10-3 to TRBJ1-5; TRBD1 matches 7 bases. Germline trimming cut 6 bases from V and 0 bases from J; bases unmatched to any gene: 5. The germline gives CDR1 ENHRY, CDR2 SYGVKD. The CDR3 runs 15 residues. DNA of the CDR3: TGTGCCATCAGCAAAGGGACAGATAGCAATCAGCCCCAGCATTTT. Protein sequence: CAISKGTDSNQPQHF.

The chain carries TRBV5-1 and TRBJ1-4, with D perhaps TRBD1 (5 bases). This CDR3 is built from 17 residues. The germline V gene encodes CDR1 SGHRS and CDR2 YFSETQ. V lost 0 bases, J lost 4 bases, and 16 bases lay in between. CDR3 nucleotide sequence: TGCGCCAGCAGCTTGGCCCCAGCGGGGCCGGATAATGAAAAACTGTTTTTT. Its protein product is CASSLAPAGPDNEKLFF.

The chain links TRBV18 to TRBJ1-5, with D unclear. In germline, CDR1 is KGHSH, CDR2 LQKENI. This CDR3 contains 12 residues. The V end was cut by 6 bases, the J end by 3 bases, with 6 bases between. The DNA of the CDR3 is TGTGCCAGCTCTGCGGCCAATCAGCCCCAGCATTTT. Translating it yields CASSAANQPQHF.

This chain uses TRBV9 with TRBJ1-6, with D tentatively TRBD1 (5 bases). Per germline, CDR1 SGDLS and CDR2 YYNGEE. V was shortened by 3 bases and J by 7 bases, with 11 bases between the two germline ends. This CDR3 is 14 amino acids long. CDR3 region: CASSARTPNSPLHF. As DNA, the CDR3 is TGTGCCAGCAGCGCCCGGACACCAAATTCACCCCTCCACTTT.

The J gene is TRBJ2-2, the V gene TRBV4-2; D possibly corresponds to TRBD2 (6 bases). The CDR3 length is 19 residues. Deletions cut 0 bases from V and 0 bases from J, with 17 bases between. Germline V lookup: CDR1 LGHNA, CDR2 YNFKEQ. The chain's CDR3 is CASSQDWTGGPSNTGELFF. DNA for the CDR3: TGTGCCAGCAGCCAAGATTGGACCGGGGGACCGTCGAACACCGGGGAGCTGTTTTTT.

This chain connects TRBV5-1 to TRBJ2-2; D is unresolved. From germline, CDR1 is SGHRS and CDR2 YFSETQ. Trimming shortened V by 2 bases and J by 3 bases, and 5 bases separated the two germline ends. The length of the CDR3 is 13 residues. CDR3 region: CASSFRDTGELFF. The CDR3 DNA follows: TGCGCCAGCAGCTTCCGGGACACCGGGGAGCTGTTTTTT.

Only one count was recorded for this clone. The chain is built from TRBV11-2 and TRBJ2-5; 12 bases line up with TRBD2. J was trimmed by 6 bases and V by 5 bases; bases with no gene match: 10. This CDR3 contains 16 residues. Germline V gives CDR1 SGHAT, CDR2 FQNNGV. The CDR3 spells CASSPPASGGGKTQYF. The CDR3 nucleotides are TGTGCCAGCAGCCCACCGGCTAGCGGGGGGGGAAAGACCCAGTACTTC.

V usage is TRBV4-1 and J usage is TRBJ2-5; 10 nucleotides align to TRBD1. CDR1 and CDR2 (germline): MGHRA, YSYEKL. This CDR3 region has 17 residues. V dropped 0 bases and J dropped 5; count of bases not matched to a gene: 9. The CDR3 DNA sequence: TGCGCCAGCAGCCAAGATGGAGGGGGACAGGGGTGGGAGACCCAGTACTTC. Translated: CASSQDGGGQGWETQYF.

V gene TRBV6-6 combines with J gene TRBJ2-7; tentative D call: TRBD2 (6 bases). Germline CDR1 and CDR2: MNHNY and SVGAGI (reference sequence). The V gene lost 3 bases and the J gene lost 7 bases, with 19 bases spanning the gap. The CDR3 sequence is 15 residues long. The DNA for the CDR3 is TGTGCCAGCAGTTATAGGTGGGGGGTTGCTAATGAGCAGTACTTC. Translated: CASSYRWGVANEQYF.

V usage is TRBV14 and J usage is TRBJ2-7, with D perhaps TRBD1 (6 bases). Trimming took 0 bases from V and 0 from J, leaving 9 bases between them. Germline V lookup: CDR1 SGHDN, CDR2 FVKESK. The CDR3 has 15 residues. The CDR3 here is CASSQDNRDSYEQYF. The CDR3 DNA reads TGTGCCAGCAGCCAAGACAACAGGGACTCCTACGAGCAGTACTTC.

This chain connects TRBV19 to TRBJ1-6; 7 bases agree with TRBD1. J gave up 10 bases and V 5 bases, and 14 bases lay outside the gene matches. The CDR3 length is 16 residues. Germline V lookup: CDR1 LNHDA, CDR2 SQIVND (reference sequence). CDR3 protein: CASSDQTGTLASPLHF. In DNA, the CDR3 is TGTGCCAGTAGTGACCAGACAGGGACATTAGCATCACCCCTCCACTTT.

This clone was counted once. The rearrangement joins TRBV14 to TRBJ2-7; 7 positions match TRBD2. The CDR3 totals 13 residues. The J segment lost 3 bases and the V segment lost 6 bases, leaving 5 bases of the junction unmatched. CDR1 SGHDN and CDR2 FVKESK come from the germline V gene. In DNA form, the CDR3 reads TGTGCCAGCAGACGGAGCGGGGTCTACGAGCAGTACTTC. Its protein product is CASRRSGVYEQYF.

The chain is built from TRBV18 and TRBJ2-1; D is uncertain. Germline V CDR1 and CDR2: KGHSH, LQKENI. The CDR3 is made up of 17 amino acids. The V end lost 0 bases, the J end lost 5 bases, and 17 bases lay between the germline ends. CDR3 loop: CASSPPIRGNYHNEQFF. Here the CDR3 DNA reads TGTGCCAGCTCACCACCTATTCGAGGCAACTATCACAATGAGCAGTTCTTC.

The chain links TRBV11-2 to TRBJ1-4; D is possibly TRBD1 (5 bases). V was pared by 3 bases and J by 5 bases, with 19 bases between. Germline V lookup: CDR1 SGHAT, CDR2 FQNNGV. CDR3 length: 17 amino acids. Here the CDR3 reads CASSFWGREKENEKLFF. The CDR3 nucleotides read TGTGCCAGCAGCTTTTGGGGCAGGGAAAAGGAGAATGAAAAACTGTTTTTT.

The V gene is TRBV7-9, the J gene TRBJ1-5; D might be TRBD1 (6 bases). Germline-derived CDR1 and CDR2 are SEHNR and FQNEAQ (reference sequence). CDR3 length: 13 residues. V gave up 0 bases and J gave up 7 bases, with 7 bases separating them. The CDR3 coding sequence is TGTGCCAGCAGCTTAGCGAGGGGGCAGCCCCAGCATTTT. It is translated as CASSLARGQPQHF.